The 2 T cell receptor beta chains in this list originate from one sample, sequenced in a study of T cells in Graves' hyperthyroidism and ophthalmopathy (dated by TCRdb to 2018 to 2020). Preparation of the library involved multiplex PCR. The sequencer was an Illumina HiSeq 2000. The TCR beta CDR3 regions were amplified from the RNA transcripts. For the first round of RT-PCR on the TCR CDR3, the HTBI primer set was used together with the Qiagen OneStep RT-PCR kit. TCRdb reprocessed the public reads (quality trimming at Q25 with fastp, clone calling with MiXCR) and kept in-frame beta chains. Entries are consolidated by CDR3 protein sequence, retaining the most common genes and DNA. The sample table lists about 380,000 distinct CDR3 sequences, around 14% of them with a count of one. The ten largest clones capture approximately 10% of the sample. The source material was blood. These receptor sequences come from a woman aged 55-69 years with Graves' hyperthyroidism.

This clonotype was detected many times. The J gene is TRBJ2-7, the V gene TRBV6-5; 7 bases are a match to TRBD1. This CDR3 has 15 residues. The germline gives CDR1 MNHEY, CDR2 SVGAGI. V was clipped by 0 bases and J by 2 bases; unmatched bases: 4. CDR3 amino acids: CASSYSRQGAYEQYF. The DNA of the CDR3 is TGTGCCAGCAGTTACTCGCGACAGGGAGCCTACGAGCAGTACTTC.

This clonotype was seen many times. J is TRBJ1-1 and V is TRBV2; D possibly corresponds to TRBD1 (5 bases). V was clipped by 5 bases and J by 0 bases, with 10 bases between them. Germline V gene sequence: CDR1 SNHLY, CDR2 FYNNEI. The CDR3 sequence is 14 residues long. The CDR3 reads CASSWGEMNTEAFF. CDR3 coding DNA: TGTGCCAGCAGTTGGGGGGAGATGAACACTGAAGCTTTCTTT.